Shown below are 20 T cell receptor beta chains from a single sample sequenced in a study of TIL therapy for anti-PD-1-resistant metastatic lung cancer. Sequencing used immunoSEQ v3. Libraries were prepared by immunoSEQ multiplex PCR; TCRdb keeps only in-frame clonotypes and omits some of them. Seen here are about 10,000 clones, 55% to 65% observed once, and the top ten hold 9% to 15%. Regarding time point: pre-treatment sample, taken before nivolumab and TIL therapy. Most excised metastases sampled were pleural nodules or supraclavicular lymph nodes. Here the sequenced sample was tumor tissue, taken at baseline. The receptor source for this set is a person between 25 and 79 years old with non-small cell lung cancer.

V and J are TRBV27 and TRBJ2-7, with D possibly matching TRBD1 (6 bases). This CDR3 is built from 17 residues. Germline loops: CDR1 MNHEY, CDR2 SMNVEV (reference sequence). V was trimmed by 3 bases and J by 0 bases, leaving 18 bases between them. The CDR3 DNA is TGTGCCAGCAGTTTCTCTTACGTAGGGGACAACTCCTACGAGCAGTACTTC. Amino acid sequence: CASSFSYVGDNSYEQYF.

The V call is TRBV6-5, the J call TRBJ2-7; no clear D. CDR3 length: 15 residues. The V gene lost 2 bases and the J gene lost 2 bases, with 13 bases spanning the gap. Looked up from germline, CDR1 is MNHEY and CDR2 is SVGAGI. CDR3 DNA sequence: TGTGCCAGCAGTTACCCCCACGAGAGAACCTACGAGCAGTACTTC. Protein sequence: CASSYPHERTYEQYF.

V and J are TRBV18 and TRBJ2-7, with 11 bases matching TRBD1. CDR1 KGHSH and CDR2 LQKENI come from the germline V gene. The V gene end was trimmed by 6 bases and the J gene end by 5 bases; junction bases not matched to a gene: 9. The CDR3 sequence is 15 residues long. The CDR3 DNA reads TGTGCCAGCTCCCAAGGACAGGGGGCGGGCCACGAGCAGTACTTC. This codes for CASSQGQGAGHEQYF.

This clone was seen only a few times. This sequence joins TRBV10-2 and TRBJ1-2; D uncertain. Germline V lookup: CDR1 WSHSY, CDR2 SAAADI. Trimming cost V 4 bases and J 5 bases, with 14 bases left between them. The CDR3 has 14 amino acids. In DNA form, the CDR3 reads TGCGCCAGCAGTGGCAACGGACGCCGATATGGCTACACCTTC. Its translation: CASSGNGRRYGYTF.

This clone was recorded a few times. The V call is TRBV10-3, the J call TRBJ1-5, with D possibly matching TRBD1 (6 bases). Germline CDR1 ENHRY, CDR2 SYGVKD. The V and J ends lost 8 bases and 7 bases respectively, with 9 bases between them. The CDR3 contains 11 residues. For the CDR3, the DNA is TGTGCCATCGGGGGCCACCAGCCCCAGCATTTT. Protein product: CAIGGHQPQHF.

The CDR3 loop is CASRSTTGVDAFF. CDR3 nucleotides: TGTGCCAGCAGAAGCACTACAGGGGTTGACGCTTTCTTT. This rearrangement joins TRBV27 to TRBJ1-1, with TRBD1 matching over 7 bases. The CDR3 runs to 13 residues. Losses at the gene ends were 6 bases for V and 11 bases for J; bases not matched to a gene: 12. Germline V gene sequence: CDR1 MNHEY, CDR2 SMNVEV (reference sequence).

Judged by abundance, this clone is medium-sized. The chain employs TRBV28 and TRBJ1-1; D gene uncertain. Germline-derived CDR1 and CDR2 are MDHEN and SYDVKM. Between the trimmed V and J ends, which lost 1 base and 0 bases, there was a span of 15 bases. The CDR3 has 17 amino acids. CDR3 loop: CASSLYGFASMNTEAFF. The CDR3 DNA reads as TGTGCCAGCAGTTTATACGGTTTTGCAAGCATGAACACTGAAGCTTTCTTT.

This clone is deemed medium-sized. The V call is TRBV7-8, the J call TRBJ1-1, with D uncertain. Germline V gene sequence: CDR1 SGHVS, CDR2 FQNEAQ. V was cut by 5 bases and J by 4 bases, with 5 bases left in between. This CDR3 comprises 11 residues. The DNA for the CDR3 is TGTGCCAGCAGCCGCTTCACTGAAGCTTTCTTT. Amino acid sequence: CASSRFTEAFF.

Only a few counts were recorded for this clone. The chain recombines TRBV4-1 with TRBJ1-4, with 8 bases identical to TRBD1. V gave up 1 base and J gave up 11 bases; unmatched junction bases: 9. From germline, CDR1 is MGHRA and CDR2 YSYEKL. CDR3 length equals 15 residues. The chain's CDR3 is CASSQGETGAGKLFF. DNA of the CDR3: TGCGCCAGCAGCCAAGGCGAGACAGGGGCTGGGAAACTGTTTTTT.

The CDR3 region has the DNA TGTGCCAGCAGTCCTCGGGGAGGGAAAGGTGAAAAACTGTTTTTT. Residues: CASSPRGGKGEKLFF. This chain joins TRBV6-5 and TRBJ1-4; D not resolved. The CDR3 length is 15 residues. V shed 5 bases and J shed 7 bases, with 17 bases lying between them. CDR1 MNHEY and CDR2 SVGAGI come from the germline V gene.

CDR3 nucleotides: TGTGCCAGCAGCGAGGGACAGGCCTACGAGCAGTACTTC. Translating it yields CASSEGQAYEQYF. V usage is TRBV7-2 and J usage is TRBJ2-7; 8 bases map to TRBD1. The CDR3 consists of 13 residues. Per the germline V gene, CDR1 is SGHTA and CDR2 is FQGNSA. With 5 bases clipped from V and 2 bases from J, the junction kept 2 bases outside the gene matches.

This clone has more than one count but fewer than ten. The CDR3 loop reads CASRPGLAGSYEQYF. The CDR3 region has the DNA TGCGCCAGCAGACCAGGACTAGCGGGGTCCTACGAGCAGTACTTC. This chain joins TRBV5-1 and TRBJ2-7, with 12 bases lining up with TRBD2. The CDR3 contains 15 residues. Germline CDR1 is SGHRS and CDR2 is YFSETQ. V was clipped by 5 bases and J by 1 base; unmatched bases: 4.

V and J are TRBV7-6 and TRBJ2-3, with 10 bases lining up with TRBD2. V lost 1 base, J lost 3 bases, and 4 bases stayed unmatched. CDR1 and CDR2 from the germline V gene are SGHVS and FNYEAQ. The CDR3 consists of 16 residues. CDR3 amino acids: CASSLGTSGVTDTQYF. DNA of the CDR3: TGTGCCAGCAGCTTAGGAACTAGCGGGGTAACAGATACGCAGTATTTT. Filled out from reference TRBV7-6 and TRBJ2-3, the complete variable domain reads GAGVSQSPRYKVTKRGQDVALRCDPISGHVSLYWYRQALGQGPEFLTYFNYEAQQDKSGLPNDRFSAERPEGSISTLTIQRTEQRDSAMYRCASSLGTSGVTDTQYFGPGTRLTVL.

About this clone itself: This CDR3 is also generated by other DNA sequences in the sample. CDR3 sequence: CASSQDPGRVYEQYF. In DNA form, the CDR3 reads TGCGCCAGCAGCCAAGATCCTGGCAGGGTGTACGAGCAGTACTTC. The chain couples TRBV4-1 to TRBJ2-7; tentatively, D is TRBD1 (5 bases). This CDR3 region has 15 residues. Looked up from germline, CDR1 is MGHRA and CDR2 is YSYEKL. Trimming took off 0 bases at V and 4 bases at J, with 13 bases between the two ends.

CDR3 region: CASSQQTGLNTEAFF. In DNA, the CDR3 is TGTGCCAGCAGCCAGCAGACAGGGTTGAACACTGAAGCTTTCTTT. The chain carries TRBV7-9 and TRBJ1-1; 7 bases line up with TRBD1. After removal of 5 bases from V and 0 bases from J, the junction contained 6 bases not matched to a gene. Germline V lookup: CDR1 SEHNR, CDR2 FQNEAQ (reference sequence). This CDR3 has 15 amino acids.

The CDR3 coding sequence is TGTGCCAGCAGCTTAGGTCGACAGCCAACTAATGAAAAACTGTTTTTT. Amino acid sequence: CASSLGRQPTNEKLFF. The chain carries TRBV11-3 and TRBJ1-4; TRBD1 might be the D (5 bases). V was shortened by 1 base and J by 0 bases, with 9 bases between the two germline ends. The CDR3 is 16 amino acids. Germline V gene data show CDR1 as SGHNT and CDR2 as YENEEA.

By share, this clone counts as medium-sized. This chain connects TRBV9 to TRBJ2-7, with 7 bases aligning to TRBD1. Germline V lookup: CDR1 SGDLS, CDR2 YYNGEE. V lost 0 bases, J lost 3 bases, and 6 bases stayed unmatched. This CDR3 comprises 15 residues. DNA of the CDR3: TGTGCCAGCAGCGTAGCGACAGGGCGTAACTACGAGCAGTACTTC. Translating it yields CASSVATGRNYEQYF.

This rearrangement joins TRBV4-1 to TRBJ1-3, with no clear D. This CDR3 comprises 16 residues. CDR1 MGHRA and CDR2 YSYEKL come from the germline V gene. V gave up 3 bases and J gave up 0 bases, with 12 bases separating them. The CDR3 nucleotides read TGCGCCAGCAGCCACTATCTCTCCAACTCTGGAAACACCATATATTTT. This sequence encodes CASSHYLSNSGNTIYF.

V is TRBV11-1 and J is TRBJ2-7, with 7 bases identical to TRBD2. Trimming cost V 1 base and J 2 bases; bases outside gene matches: 8. The germline CDR1 and CDR2 sequences are SGHAT and FQDESV (reference sequence). This CDR3 has 16 residues. The CDR3 sequence: CASSLESGGGPYEQYF. CDR3 sequence (DNA): TGTGCCAGCAGCTTAGAGTCGGGGGGAGGCCCCTACGAGCAGTACTTC.

CDR3 nucleotides: TGTGCCAGTAGAGCGGGGTTGGGCAATCAGCCCCAGCATTTT. The encoded protein is CASRAGLGNQPQHF. This chain links TRBV19 with TRBJ1-5; D remains unclear. V lost 6 bases and J 2 bases, leaving 11 bases between the germline ends. This CDR3 comprises 14 residues. From germline, CDR1 is LNHDA and CDR2 SQIVND (reference sequence).